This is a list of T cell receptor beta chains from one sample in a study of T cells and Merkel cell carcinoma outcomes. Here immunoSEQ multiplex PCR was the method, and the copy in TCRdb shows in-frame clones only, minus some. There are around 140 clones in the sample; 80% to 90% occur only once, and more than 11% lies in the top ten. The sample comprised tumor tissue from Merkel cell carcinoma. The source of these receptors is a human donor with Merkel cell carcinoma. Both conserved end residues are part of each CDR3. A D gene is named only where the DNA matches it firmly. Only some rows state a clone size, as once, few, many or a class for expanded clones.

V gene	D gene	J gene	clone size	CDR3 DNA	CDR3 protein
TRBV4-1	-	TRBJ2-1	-	TGCACCAGCAGCCAAATAGATGAGCAGTTCTTC	CTSSQIDEQFF
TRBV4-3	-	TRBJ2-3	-	TGCGCCAGCAGCCAAGATAGCGGTAGCGGAATCAGAGATACGCAGTATTTT	CASSQDSGSGIRDTQYF
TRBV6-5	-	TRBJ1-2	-	TGTGCCAGCAAGGGGCAGGGTTTTGGCTACACCTTC	CASKGQGFGYTF
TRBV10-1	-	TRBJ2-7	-	TGCGCCAGCAGTGAGTCGACGGGACCCGGCTACGAGCAGTACTTC	CASSESTGPGYEQYF
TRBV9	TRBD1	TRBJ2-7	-	TGTGCCAGCAGCGTAGAACCAGGGGGCGAGCAGTACTTC	CASSVEPGGEQYF
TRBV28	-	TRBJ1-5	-	TGTGCCAGACAAGAGAGGACCCTCAATCAGCCCCAGCATTTT	CARQERTLNQPQHF
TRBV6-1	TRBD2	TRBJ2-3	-	TGTGCCAGCAGTGAATCCCGGACTAGTGGAGATACGCAGTATTTT	CASSESRTSGDTQYF
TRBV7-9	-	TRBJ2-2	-	TGTGCCAGCAGCTTAGCGGGGCTAAACACCGGGGAGCTGTTTTTT	CASSLAGLNTGELFF
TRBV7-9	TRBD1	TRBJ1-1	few	TGTGCCAGCAGCTTAGGGGGGACAGGGGTACGGAACACTGAAGCTTTCTTT	CASSLGGTGVRNTEAFF
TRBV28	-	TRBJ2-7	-	TGTGCCAGCAGCCGTGGACTCCTGAGCTCCTACGAGCAGTACTTC	CASSRGLLSSYEQYF
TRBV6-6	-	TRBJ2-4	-	TGTGCCAGCAGTCGACAATATCCGGAGGGAAACATTCAGTACTTC	CASSRQYPEGNIQYF
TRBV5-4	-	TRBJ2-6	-	TGTGCCAGCACCGCGGACTCTGGGGCCAACGTCTTGACTTTC	CASTADSGANVLTF
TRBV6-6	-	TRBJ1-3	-	TGTGCCAGCAGTTACAGTTCTGGAAACACCATATATTTT	CASSYSSGNTIYF
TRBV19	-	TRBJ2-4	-	TGTGCCAGTAGTATGGGGGGACTCGCCAAAAACATTCAGTACTTC	CASSMGGLAKNIQYF
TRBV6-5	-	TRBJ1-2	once	TGTGCCAGCAGTCGCAGGGCCCTAGCTAACTATGGCTACACCTTC	CASSRRALANYGYTF
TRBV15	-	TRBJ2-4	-	TGTGCCACCAGCAGTGGGCACAAAAACATTCAGTACTTC	CATSSGHKNIQYF
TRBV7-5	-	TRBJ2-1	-	TGTGCCAGAAGCGCTAGCCCCCCCCGGGAAAGGTGCCATGAGCAGTTCTTC	CARSASPPRERCHEQFF
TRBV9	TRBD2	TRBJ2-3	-	TGTGCCAGCAGCGTAGAAGCTGGGACTAGCGGCACAGATACGCAGTATTTT	CASSVEAGTSGTDTQYF
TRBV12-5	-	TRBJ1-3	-	TGTGCTAGTGGTTTGCCTTCTGATCTCTCTGGAAACACCATATATTTT	CASGLPSDLSGNTIYF
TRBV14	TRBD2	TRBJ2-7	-	TGTGCCAGCAGCCATGGGGGACTAGCGGGATATTACGAGCAGTACTTC	CASSHGGLAGYYEQYF
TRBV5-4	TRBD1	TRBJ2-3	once	TGTGCCAGCAGCTTGGACAGCCAGGGGGCAGATACGCAGTATTTT	CASSLDSQGADTQYF
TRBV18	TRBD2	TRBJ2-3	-	TGTGCCAGCTCTCCAGGACTGAGCGGGAACACAGATACGCAGTATTTT	CASSPGLSGNTDTQYF
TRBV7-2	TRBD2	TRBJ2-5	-	TGTGCCAGCAGCTTAAGCGCCGACAGCGGGGCTAGAGAGACCCAGTACTTC	CASSLSADSGARETQYF
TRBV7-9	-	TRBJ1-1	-	TGTGCCAGCAGCTTAAGGGACCGCGACACTGAAGCTTTCTTT	CASSLRDRDTEAFF
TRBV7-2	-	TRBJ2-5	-	TGTGCCAGCAGCTTAGTCCCAGGGTCCGGGGAGACCCAGTACTTC	CASSLVPGSGETQYF
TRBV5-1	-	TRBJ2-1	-	TGCGCCAGCAGCCCACTACAGGGTTCCCACAATGAGCAGTTCTTC	CASSPLQGSHNEQFF
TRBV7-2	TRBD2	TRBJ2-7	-	TGTGCCAGCAGCTTAGGGACTAGCGGGTACTACGAGCAGTACTTC	CASSLGTSGYYEQYF
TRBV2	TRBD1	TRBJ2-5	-	TGTGCCAGCAGTGAAGGTTACAGGGGCCAAGAGACCCAGTACTTC	CASSEGYRGQETQYF
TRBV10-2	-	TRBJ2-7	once	TGCGCCAGCAGTACCGCCTACGAGCAGTATTTC	CASSTAYEQYF
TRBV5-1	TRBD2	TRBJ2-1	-	TGCGCCAGCAGCCCGGGACTAGCGGACAATAAGCAGTTCTTC	CASSPGLADNKQFF
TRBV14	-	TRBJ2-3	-	TGTGCCAGCAGCCAGGGTACCACAGATACGCAGTATTTT	CASSQGTTDTQYF
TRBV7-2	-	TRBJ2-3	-	TGTGCCAGCAGCGGGCGCACAGATACGCAGTATTTT	CASSGRTDTQYF
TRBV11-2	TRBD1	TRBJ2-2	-	TGTGCCAGCGGGACAGAACTGACGCCCTCGAACACCGGGGAGCTGTTTTTT	CASGTELTPSNTGELFF
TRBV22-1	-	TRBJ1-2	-	TGTCCTGGGAGCCATATGAGAAAGCGAGAAAGCTATGGCTACACCTTC	CPGSHMRKRESYGYTF
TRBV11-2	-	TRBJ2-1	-	TGTGCCAGCAGGCGAGAGGGGGGCAATGAGCAGTTCTTC	CASRREGGNEQFF
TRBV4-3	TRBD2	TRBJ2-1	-	TGCGCCAGCAGCCAACGACTAGCCAATGAGCAGTTCTTC	CASSQRLANEQFF
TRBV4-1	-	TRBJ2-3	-	TGCGCCAGCAGCCTAACCCGAGGAGGGCGGGATACGCAGTATTTT	CASSLTRGGRDTQYF
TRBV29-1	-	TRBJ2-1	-	TGCAGCGTTGAGGAAAGACAAGGGTGGAATGAGCAGTTCTTC	CSVEERQGWNEQFF
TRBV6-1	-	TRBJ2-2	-	TGTGCCAGCACCGAGGTAATAGCTAACACCGGGGAGCTGTTTTTT	CASTEVIANTGELFF
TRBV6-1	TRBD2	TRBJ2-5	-	TGTGCCAGCAGTGAAGCAGACTGCGGGAGTGAGACCCAGTACTTC	CASSEADCGSETQYF
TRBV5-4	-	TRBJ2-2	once	TGTGCCAGCAGCGATGGGACTGCCGGGGAGCTGTTTTTT	CASSDGTAGELFF
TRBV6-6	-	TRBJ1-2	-	TGTGCCAGCAGTTACCTCGGCGGTGACAACTATGGCTACACCTTC	CASSYLGGDNYGYTF
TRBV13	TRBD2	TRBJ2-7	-	TGTGCCAGCAGACCAGGACTAGCGGGAGACCCCGAGCAGTACTTC	CASRPGLAGDPEQYF
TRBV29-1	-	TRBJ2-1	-	TGCAGCGTTGAAGATCTGAGCTTGCGTGAGCAGTTCTTC	CSVEDLSLREQFF
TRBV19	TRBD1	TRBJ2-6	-	TGTGCCAGTAGTCCGGGACAGGGTAAACCTGGGGCCAACGTCCTGACTTTC	CASSPGQGKPGANVLTF
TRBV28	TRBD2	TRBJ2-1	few	TGTGCCAGCAGTTTAACGACTAGCGGGAGCTCCTACAATGAGCAGTTCTTC	CASSLTTSGSSYNEQFF
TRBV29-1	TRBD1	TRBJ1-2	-	TGCAGCCAGGGGGGACAGGGAGATGGCTACACCTTC	CSQGGQGDGYTF
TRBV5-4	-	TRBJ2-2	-	TGTGCCAGCAGCTTATCCGCTATCCAAACCGGGGAGCTGTTTTTT	CASSLSAIQTGELFF
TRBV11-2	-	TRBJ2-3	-	TGTGCCAGCAGCTTAGAAGGGGGGGGTTTTGATACGCAGTATTTT	CASSLEGGGFDTQYF
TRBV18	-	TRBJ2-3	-	TGTGCCAGCTCTGCGGGACGGCCCTTCACAGATACGCAGTATTTT	CASSAGRPFTDTQYF